This T cell receptor (beta chain) was recorded in a study of early T cells in non-severe SARS-CoV-2 infection. This clonotype was observed a few times. From the 5' RACE reads, TCRdb called clonotypes with MiXCR, one entry per CDR3 protein. The table lists 70,000 or so distinct CDR3 sequences, over 9% of them singletons. Germline values: CDR1 SGHRS, CDR2 YFSETQ. CDR3 length equals 15 residues. V lost 0 bases to trimming and J lost 4 bases; unmatched junction nucleotides: 2. The material was whole blood, obtained at baseline. The source is an adult who was a healthcare worker with PCR-confirmed SARS-CoV-2 infection or an uninfected control (not recorded which). The V call is TRBV5-1, the J call TRBJ2-1; TRBD1 agrees at 9 bases. This CDR3 is CASSLVGQGYNEQFF. Here the CDR3 DNA reads TGCGCCAGCAGCTTGGTTGGACAGGGGTACAATGAGCAGTTCTTC.